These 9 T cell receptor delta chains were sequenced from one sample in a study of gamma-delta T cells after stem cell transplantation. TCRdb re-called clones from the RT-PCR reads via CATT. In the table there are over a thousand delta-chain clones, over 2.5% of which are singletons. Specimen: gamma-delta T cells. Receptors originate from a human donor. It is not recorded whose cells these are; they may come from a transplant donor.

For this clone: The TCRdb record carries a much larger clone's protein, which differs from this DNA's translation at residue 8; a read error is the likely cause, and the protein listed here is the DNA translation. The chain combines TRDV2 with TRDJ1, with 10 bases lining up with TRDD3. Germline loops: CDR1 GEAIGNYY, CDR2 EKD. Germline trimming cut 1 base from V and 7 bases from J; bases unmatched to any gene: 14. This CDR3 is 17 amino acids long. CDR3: CACDTLSGTGGSAKLIF. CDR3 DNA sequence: TGTGCCTGTGACACGTTATCAGGAACTGGGGGATCGGCTAAACTCATCTTT.

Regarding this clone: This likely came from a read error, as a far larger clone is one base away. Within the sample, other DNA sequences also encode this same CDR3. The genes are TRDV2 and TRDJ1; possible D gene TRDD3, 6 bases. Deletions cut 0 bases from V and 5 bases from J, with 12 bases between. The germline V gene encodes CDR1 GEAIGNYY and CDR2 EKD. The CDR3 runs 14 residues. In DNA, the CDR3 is TGTGCCTGTGACACCGCTGGGGTGATGGATAAACTCATCTTT. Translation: CACDTAGVMDKLIF.

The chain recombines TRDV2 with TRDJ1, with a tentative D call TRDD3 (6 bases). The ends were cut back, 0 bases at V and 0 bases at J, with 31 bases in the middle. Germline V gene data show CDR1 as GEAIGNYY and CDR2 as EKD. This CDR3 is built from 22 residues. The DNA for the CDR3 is TGTGCCTGTGACACCTGTGACACCCTCGGTGGGGATGCGTCAGAGTACACCGATAAACTCATCTTT. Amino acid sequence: CACDTCDTLGGDASEYTDKLIF.

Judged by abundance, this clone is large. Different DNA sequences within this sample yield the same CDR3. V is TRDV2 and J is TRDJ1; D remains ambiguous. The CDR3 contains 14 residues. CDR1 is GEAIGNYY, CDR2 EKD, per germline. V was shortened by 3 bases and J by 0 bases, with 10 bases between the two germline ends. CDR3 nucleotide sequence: TGTGCCTGTGACCCAGTACTGAACACCGATAAACTCATCTTT. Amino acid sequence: CACDPVLNTDKLIF.

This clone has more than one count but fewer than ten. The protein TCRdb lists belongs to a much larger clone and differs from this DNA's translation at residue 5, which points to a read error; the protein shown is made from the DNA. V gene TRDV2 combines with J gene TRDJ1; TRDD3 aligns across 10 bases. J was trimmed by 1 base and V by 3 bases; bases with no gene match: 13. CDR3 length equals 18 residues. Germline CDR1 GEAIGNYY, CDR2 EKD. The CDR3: CACDHLNLGDSSTDKLIF. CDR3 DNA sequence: TGTGCCTGTGACCACCTAAACCTGGGGGATAGTTCCACCGATAAACTCATCTTT.

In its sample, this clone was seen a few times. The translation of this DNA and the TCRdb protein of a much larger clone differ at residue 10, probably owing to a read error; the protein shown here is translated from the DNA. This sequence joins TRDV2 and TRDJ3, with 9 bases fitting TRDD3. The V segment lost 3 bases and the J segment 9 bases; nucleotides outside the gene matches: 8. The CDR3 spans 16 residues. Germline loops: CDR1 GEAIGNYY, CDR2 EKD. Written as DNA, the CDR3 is TGTGCCTGTGACGCCGTACTGGGGGAGTGCACCCGACAGATGTTTTTC. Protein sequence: CACDAVLGECTRQMFF.

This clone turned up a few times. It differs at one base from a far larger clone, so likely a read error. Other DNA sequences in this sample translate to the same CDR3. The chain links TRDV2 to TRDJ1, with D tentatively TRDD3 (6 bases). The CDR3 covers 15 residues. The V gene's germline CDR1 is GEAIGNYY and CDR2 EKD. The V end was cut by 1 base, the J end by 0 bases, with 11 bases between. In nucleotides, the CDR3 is TGTGCCTGTGACACTGTTGGGGGCTACACCGATAAACTCATCTTT. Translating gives CACDTVGGYTDKLIF.

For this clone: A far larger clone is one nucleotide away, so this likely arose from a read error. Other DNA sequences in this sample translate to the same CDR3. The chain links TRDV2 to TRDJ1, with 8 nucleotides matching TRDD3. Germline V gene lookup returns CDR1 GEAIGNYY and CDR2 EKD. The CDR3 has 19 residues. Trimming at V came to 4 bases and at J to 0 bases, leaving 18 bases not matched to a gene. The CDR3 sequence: CACDTLRGEGYADTDKLIF. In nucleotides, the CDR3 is TGTGCCTGTGATACCTTAAGAGGTGAGGGATACGCGGACACCGATAAACTCATCTTT.

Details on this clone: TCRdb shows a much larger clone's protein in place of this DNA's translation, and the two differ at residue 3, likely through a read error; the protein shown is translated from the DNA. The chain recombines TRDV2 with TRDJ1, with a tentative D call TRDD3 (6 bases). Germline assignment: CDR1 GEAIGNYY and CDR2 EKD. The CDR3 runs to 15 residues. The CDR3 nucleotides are TGTGCCCGTGACACCGTTGGGGGGGTGACAAAAGAGCTCATCTTT. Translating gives CARDTVGGVTKELIF.